A single sample is the source of the 3 T cell receptor beta chains below, sequenced in a study of blood T cells in healthy people across ages. The authors ran a second PCR of about 6 to 12 cycles using a sample-barcoded 5' primer and a J-beta primer mix. TCRdb called the 5' RACE reads again in MiXCR, with one record for every CDR3 protein. There are hundreds of thousands of distinct CDR3 sequences in the sample; under 70% occur only once, and about two fifths lies in the top ten. The sequencing input was blood. The origin of the receptors is a man aged 55 to 70 in good health.

This clonotype was counted only a few times. This chain connects TRBV20-1 to TRBJ1-2, with D unresolved. Trimming pared 3 bases from V and 1 base from J, leaving 9 bases between. Germline values: CDR1 DFQATT, CDR2 SNEGSKA (reference sequence). The CDR3 is 13 residues long. CDR3 amino acids: CSASQEVNYGYTF. The CDR3 DNA sequence: TGCAGTGCTAGCCAGGAAGTTAACTATGGCTACACCTTC.

The gene calls are TRBV28 and TRBJ2-1; 8 bases map to TRBD2. The CDR3 extends over 16 amino acids. V lost 7 bases, J lost 7 bases, and 15 bases stayed unmatched. CDR1 is MDHEN and CDR2 is SYDVKM in the germline V gene. The CDR3 DNA is TGTGCCAGCACTCCCCCCGGGGGGGCAGTCCGGAATGAGCAGTTCTTC. It yields the protein CASTPPGGAVRNEQFF.

Only one count was recorded for this clonotype. The chain links TRBV24-1 to TRBJ2-5, with D possibly called TRBD1 or TRBD2 (7 bases each). The germline CDR1 and CDR2 sequences are KGHDR and SFDVKD. There are 15 residues in the CDR3. Trimming took off 6 bases at V and 2 bases at J, with 15 bases between the two ends. CDR3 sequence reads: CATSTTQGGQETQYF. CDR3 DNA sequence: TGTGCCACCAGTACCACCCAGGGGGGGCAAGAGACCCAGTACTTC.